The sequence of this TCR beta chain was determined in a study of OX40 agonist ivuxolimab in advanced cancers. Sequencing was performed with immunoSEQ multiplex PCR; in TCRdb, only in-frame clones are kept and a portion is missing. Of 66,000 or so clones listed, about 92% were seen once; the top ten hold about a quarter. Sequenced material: CD4+ or CD8+ T cells sorted from blood, taken in a trial of the OX40 agonist ivuxolimab. The TCR originated in an adult with an advanced solid tumor such as melanoma, head and neck, liver or kidney cancer.

In DNA, the CDR3 is TGTGCCAGCAGTGAAGTCCGGGGGTTCAATGGCTACACCTTC. Translation gives CASSEVRGFNGYTF. V is TRBV2 and J is TRBJ1-2; tentative D call: TRBD1 (5 bases). Germline V gene sequence: CDR1 SNHLY, CDR2 FYNNEI. V lost 1 base to trimming and J lost 6 bases, with 12 bases between them. This CDR3 contains 14 residues.